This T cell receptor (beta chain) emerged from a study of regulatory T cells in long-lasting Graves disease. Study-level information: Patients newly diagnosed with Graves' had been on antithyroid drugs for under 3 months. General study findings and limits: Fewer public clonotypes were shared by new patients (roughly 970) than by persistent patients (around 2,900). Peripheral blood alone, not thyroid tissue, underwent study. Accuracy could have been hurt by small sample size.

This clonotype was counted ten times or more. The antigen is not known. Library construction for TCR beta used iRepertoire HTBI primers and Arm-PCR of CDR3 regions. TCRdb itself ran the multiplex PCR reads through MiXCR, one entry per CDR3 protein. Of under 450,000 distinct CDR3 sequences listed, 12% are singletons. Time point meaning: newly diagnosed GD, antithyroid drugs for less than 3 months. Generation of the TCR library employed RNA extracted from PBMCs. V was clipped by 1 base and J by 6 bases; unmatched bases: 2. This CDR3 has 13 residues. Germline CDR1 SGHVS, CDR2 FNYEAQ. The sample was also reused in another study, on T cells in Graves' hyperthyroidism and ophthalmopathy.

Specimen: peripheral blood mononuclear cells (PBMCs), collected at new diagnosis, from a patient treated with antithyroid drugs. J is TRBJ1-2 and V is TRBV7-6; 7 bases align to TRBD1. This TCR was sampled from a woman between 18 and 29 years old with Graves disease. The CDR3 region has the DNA TGTGCCAGCAGCTTAGGACAGGGCCATGGCTACACCTTC. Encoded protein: CASSLGQGHGYTF.